These 19 T cell receptor beta chains came from one sample sequenced in a study of identical twins. Using its own MiXCR run on the 5' RACE reads, TCRdb lists one record per CDR3 protein. The repertoire holds 550,000 to 700,000 distinct CDR3 sequences, over 8.5% seen once, with more than 2.5% in the top ten. This sample was also put to use in a study of yellow fever vaccine responses in identical twins.

Sequencing was performed on PBMCs. The receptors were gathered from a woman aged 18-30 years in good health.

The chain links TRBV10-3 to TRBJ1-6; TRBD1 might be the D (6 bases). Trimming stripped 2 bases from V and 0 bases from J, with 8 bases between. The CDR3 is 16 amino acids. Germline V lookup: CDR1 ENHRY, CDR2 SYGVKD. CDR3 loop: CAISEGRGSYNSPLHF. CDR3 nucleotides: TGTGCCATCAGTGAGGGCAGGGGCTCCTATAATTCACCCCTCCACTTT.

This clonotype was seen a handful of times. This chain links TRBV9 with TRBJ1-3, with a possible D match to TRBD1 (5 bases). The V end was cut by 3 bases, the J end by 5 bases, with 15 bases between. The V gene's germline CDR1 is SGDLS and CDR2 YYNGEE. The CDR3 runs 15 residues. The CDR3 is CASSEDGTQRNTIYF. The CDR3 DNA reads as TGTGCCAGCAGCGAGGACGGGACGCAAAGAAACACCATATATTTT.

As regards this clonotype: This may stem from a read error, because a much larger clone lies one nucleotide away. This chain links TRBV6-1 with TRBJ2-6; D ambiguous. V was clipped by 6 bases and J by 0 bases, with 3 bases between them. Germline CDR1 and CDR2: MNHNS and SASEGT. The CDR3 length is 13 residues. In DNA, the CDR3 is TGTGCCAGCAGGCGCTCTGGGGCCAACGTCCTGACTTTC. It specifies CASRRSGANVLTF.

A few counts support this clonotype. The rearrangement links TRBV5-1 to TRBJ1-2, with 8 bases identical to TRBD1. This CDR3 has 14 amino acids. V dropped 4 bases and J dropped 7; count of bases not matched to a gene: 9. The germline V gene has CDR1 SGHRS and CDR2 YFSETQ. The CDR3 sequence is CASSPDREKGGYTF. The DNA of the CDR3 is TGCGCCAGCAGCCCGGACAGGGAGAAGGGTGGCTACACCTTC.

Many counts were recorded for this clonotype. V and J are TRBV10-2 and TRBJ2-1; 8 nucleotides line up with TRBD2. Germline V lookup: CDR1 WSHSY, CDR2 SAAADI. This CDR3 spans 15 amino acids. V was pared by 6 bases and J by 0 bases, with 4 bases of the junction left unmatched. CDR3 protein: CASRLAGSSYNEQFF. In DNA form, the CDR3 reads TGCGCCAGCAGATTAGCGGGGAGCTCCTACAATGAGCAGTTCTTC.

This clonotype has a count of ten or more. The chain employs TRBV12-3 or TRBV12-4 and TRBJ2-1, with 11 bases matching TRBD2. The CDR3 runs to 18 residues. V was pared by 5 bases and J by 7 bases, with 16 bases of the junction left unmatched. CDR3 nucleotide sequence: TGTGCCAGCAGTCCCCCCCTAAGTAGCGGGGGGGCAGGGAATGAGCAGTTCTTC. Its protein is CASSPPLSSGGAGNEQFF.

The gene calls are TRBV2 and TRBJ2-1; 9 bases align to TRBD2. The CDR3 totals 14 residues. Germline values: CDR1 SNHLY, CDR2 FYNNEI. The V and J ends lost 11 bases and 4 bases, in that order; junction bases with no gene match: 9. CDR3 residues: CAGITGLAYNEQFF. DNA for the CDR3: TGTGCCGGAATAACCGGACTAGCGTACAATGAGCAGTTCTTC.

The V and J genes are TRBV20-1 and TRBJ2-7; D gene unclear. Germline V gene sequence: CDR1 DFQATT, CDR2 SNEGSKA (reference sequence). This CDR3 has 11 residues. The V and J ends lost 3 bases and 6 bases respectively, with 9 bases between them. The CDR3 DNA reads as TGCAGTGCTAGGGGGTTGAGCGAGCAGTACTTC. This codes for CSARGLSEQYF.

The V call is TRBV7-9, the J call TRBJ2-3, with TRBD1 matching 9 bases. CDR3 length: 16 amino acids. V lost 3 bases, J lost 1 base, and 5 bases stayed unmatched. CDR1 SEHNR and CDR2 FQNEAQ come from the germline V gene (reference sequence). The CDR3, as DNA: TGTGCCAGCAGCTTCACAGGGGGCTACCGCACAGATACGCAGTATTTT. It encodes CASSFTGGYRTDTQYF.

This clonotype was observed a handful of times. The V and J genes are TRBV2 and TRBJ2-7, with 12 positions matching TRBD2. The CDR3 is made up of 15 amino acids. V lost 6 bases to trimming and J lost 7 bases; unmatched junction nucleotides: 10. Germline CDR1 reads SNHLY; CDR2 reads FYNNEI. CDR3 DNA sequence: TGTGCCAGCAGCCCCCCGACTAGCGGGAGTAGGGAGCAGTACTTC. It encodes CASSPPTSGSREQYF.

This clonotype has just a few counts. This CDR3 reads CSVEEDLQGGLDTQYF. CDR3 DNA sequence: TGCAGCGTTGAAGAGGACCTGCAGGGGGGATTAGATACGCAGTATTTT. The chain couples TRBV29-1 to TRBJ2-3; a weak D match, TRBD1 (7 bases). CDR1 is SQVTM, CDR2 ANQGSEA, per germline. The CDR3 has 16 residues. Trimming removed 0 bases at V and 5 bases at J, with 18 bases between.

This clonotype was seen a few times. J is TRBJ2-1 and V is TRBV20-1, with D possibly being TRBD1 (7 bases). V lost 2 bases and J 4 bases, leaving 18 bases between the germline ends. The germline gives CDR1 DFQATT, CDR2 SNEGSKA (reference sequence). CDR3 size: 16 residues. The CDR3 DNA reads TGCAGTGCTAGAACTCCCGCGGGACAGAATTACAATGAGCAGTTCTTC. It yields the protein CSARTPAGQNYNEQFF.

The J gene is TRBJ2-7, the V gene TRBV9; weak D call: TRBD2 (5 bases). This CDR3 spans 15 amino acids. Looked up from germline, CDR1 is SGDLS and CDR2 is YYNGEE. V gave up 0 bases and J gave up 2 bases, with 12 bases separating them. CDR3 coding DNA: TGTGCCAGCAGCGTAGATGAGGGATTAACCTACGAGCAGTACTTC. Translation: CASSVDEGLTYEQYF.

This clonotype was counted at least ten times. This chain joins TRBV6-1 and TRBJ2-3, with D perhaps TRBD1 or TRBD2 (6 bases each). Trimming shortened V by 6 bases and J by 0 bases, and 13 bases separated the two germline ends. Germline V gene sequence: CDR1 MNHNS, CDR2 SASEGT. The CDR3 is 15 residues long. The CDR3 nucleotides read TGTGCCAGCAGCGCTACAGGGACTAGCACAGATACGCAGTATTTT. Protein: CASSATGTSTDTQYF.

This clonotype has a handful of counts. The CDR3 nucleotides are TGTGCCAGCAGCCCTTCACTTAGCGGGGAGGACTACGAGCAGTACTTC. Its translation is CASSPSLSGEDYEQYF. This chain connects TRBV3-1 to TRBJ2-7, with 8 bases aligning to TRBD2. CDR1 is LGHDT, CDR2 YNNKEL, per germline (reference sequence). The CDR3 sequence is 16 residues long. Trimming cost V 4 bases and J 3 bases; bases outside gene matches: 11.

This clonotype occurred a few times. The V and J genes are TRBV4-3 and TRBJ2-1; tentatively, D is TRBD1 or TRBD2 (5 bases each). This CDR3 is 15 amino acids long. Trimming pared 1 base from V and 5 bases from J, leaving 12 bases between. Looked up from germline, CDR1 is LGHNA and CDR2 is YSLEER. Here the CDR3 reads CASSQAPGRHNEQFF. In DNA, the CDR3 is TGCGCCAGCAGCCAAGCTCCGGGACGGCACAATGAGCAGTTCTTC.

This clonotype was picked up many times. The CDR3 spells CASSSMKGSTEAFF. The CDR3 nucleotides are TGCGCCAGCAGTTCGATGAAGGGATCCACTGAAGCTTTCTTT. This rearrangement joins TRBV5-1 to TRBJ1-1, with D unresolved. Germline values: CDR1 SGHRS, CDR2 YFSETQ. Trimming stripped 5 bases from V and 4 bases from J, with 15 bases between. The CDR3 totals 14 residues. The whole variable domain, filled in from reference TRBV5-1 and TRBJ1-1, reads KAGVTQTPRYLIKTRGQQVTLSCSPISGHRSVSWYQQTPGQGLQFLFEYFSETQRNKGNFPGRFSGRQFSNSRSEMNVSTLELGDSALYLCASSSMKGSTEAFFGQGTRLTVV.

This clonotype was seen ten or more times. V usage is TRBV10-3 and J usage is TRBJ2-7, with D perhaps TRBD1 (6 bases). Germline-derived CDR1 and CDR2 are ENHRY and SYGVKD. The CDR3 has 15 amino acids. The V gene lost 3 bases and the J gene lost 1 base, with 13 bases spanning the gap. Written as DNA, the CDR3 is TGTGCCATCAGTGACCCCCTAACAGGGTCCTACGAGCAGTACTTC. Amino acid sequence: CAISDPLTGSYEQYF.

This clonotype was recorded many times. The CDR3 region is CASSFTNTIQGYTF. The CDR3 DNA is TGTGCCAGCAGTTTCACCAACACCATTCAGGGCTACACCTTC. The gene calls are TRBV12-3 or TRBV12-4 and TRBJ1-2; D not resolved. CDR3 length equals 14 residues. Trimming took 3 bases from V and 8 from J, leaving 16 bases between them.